Below, 19 T cell receptor beta chains from the same sample are listed, as sequenced in a study of T cells in tuberculosis. Some clones are missing from TCRdb's copy, which holds only in-frame ones; the method was immunoSEQ multiplex PCR. The repertoire consists of 80,000 to 90,000 clones, with just over 90% occurring once and the leading ten covering over 1.5%. Sorting used thawed, overnight-rested PBMC stained with anti-CD3, a viability dye and GMM-loaded CD1B tetramer. The CD1B tetramers carried C32 glucose monomycolate purified from Rhodococcus equi. Specimen: CD1b-GMM tetramer-negative cells sorted from PBMCs. These receptors all stem from an adult woman with latent tuberculosis.

CDR3 sequence: CASSRDRTYNSPLHF. The CDR3 bases are TGCGCCAGCAGCCGTGACAGGACCTATAATTCACCCCTCCACTTT. The chain combines TRBV5-1 with TRBJ1-6, with D possibly being TRBD1 (6 bases). CDR3 length: 15 amino acids. V was shortened by 4 bases and J by 2 bases, with 10 bases between the two germline ends. CDR1 and CDR2 from the germline V gene are SGHRS and YFSETQ.

The chain uses TRBV4-3 and TRBJ2-2; weak D call: TRBD1 (5 bases). The V and J ends lost 0 bases and 1 base respectively, with 12 bases between them. The CDR3 totals 17 residues. Germline V CDR1 and CDR2: LGHNA, YSLEER. The CDR3, as DNA: TGCGCCAGCAGCCAAGAAATCTACGGACAGAACACCGGGGAGCTGTTTTTT. Protein sequence: CASSQEIYGQNTGELFF.

V is TRBV11-3 and J is TRBJ2-7; D gene ambiguous. The germline V gene has CDR1 SGHNT and CDR2 YENEEA. Deletions cut 0 bases from V and 4 bases from J, with 16 bases between. The CDR3 spans 16 residues. The CDR3 spells CASSLEAEHVRYEQYV. CDR3 DNA: TGTGCCAGCAGCTTAGAGGCGGAGCATGTGAGGTACGAGCAGTACGTC.

The chain carries TRBV19 and TRBJ1-5, with D perhaps matching TRBD1 (6 bases). With 4 bases removed from V and 4 bases from J, the gap between germline ends came to 11 bases. There are 14 residues in the CDR3. Per the germline V gene, CDR1 is LNHDA and CDR2 is SQIVND (reference sequence). The chain's CDR3 is CASSTSTGNQPQHF. In nucleotides, the CDR3 is TGTGCCAGTAGTACTTCGACAGGTAATCAGCCCCAGCATTTT.

In DNA, the CDR3 is TGCGCCAGCAGCTTGGCCAGGGGGAAGGGGCAAGAGACCCAGTACTTC. Its protein product is CASSLARGKGQETQYF. The chain employs TRBV5-1 and TRBJ2-5; TRBD1 agrees at 7 bases. The V and J ends lost 0 bases and 2 bases, in that order; junction bases with no gene match: 7. Germline V gene lookup returns CDR1 SGHRS and CDR2 YFSETQ. The CDR3 contains 16 residues. The whole variable domain, remainder taken from reference TRBV5-1 and TRBJ2-5, is KAGVTQTPRYLIKTRGQQVTLSCSPISGHRSVSWYQQTPGQGLQFLFEYFSETQRNKGNFPGRFSGRQFSNSRSEMNVSTLELGDSALYLCASSLARGKGQETQYFGPGTRLLVL.

CDR3 nucleotides: TGTGCCAGTATAGACGGGGGGTACAATGAGCAGTTCTTC. Translation: CASIDGGYNEQFF. This rearrangement joins TRBV19 to TRBJ2-1; 7 nucleotides line up with TRBD2. V was pared by 7 bases and J by 4 bases, with 4 bases of the junction left unmatched. Germline CDR1 reads LNHDA; CDR2 reads SQIVND (reference sequence). The CDR3 is made up of 13 amino acids.

This clone was recorded only once. V gene TRBV5-1 combines with J gene TRBJ1-3; D unclear. Germline loops: CDR1 SGHRS, CDR2 YFSETQ. The CDR3 length is 13 residues. V gave up 9 bases and J gave up 0 bases, with 10 bases separating them. In DNA, the CDR3 is TGCGCCATTCAAGATAGCTCTGGAAACACCATATATTTT. Translated: CAIQDSSGNTIYF. Looking up the rest from reference TRBV5-1 and TRBJ1-3 gives the full variable domain: KAGVTQTPRYLIKTRGQQVTLSCSPISGHRSVSWYQQTPGQGLQFLFEYFSETQRNKGNFPGRFSGRQFSNSRSEMNVSTLELGDSALYLCAIQDSSGNTIYFGEGSWLTVV.

By frequency in the sample, this clone is medium-sized. The V call is TRBV27, the J call TRBJ1-6; TRBD1 agrees at 9 bases. J gave up 6 bases and V 0 bases, and 6 bases lay outside the gene matches. This CDR3 region has 17 residues. Germline V gene sequence: CDR1 MNHEY, CDR2 SMNVEV (reference sequence). In DNA, the CDR3 is TGTGCCAGCAGTTTATCTGTTGGACAGGGGACTAATTCACCCCTCCACTTT. This gives the protein CASSLSVGQGTNSPLHF.

This clone was recorded only once. V is TRBV6-5 and J is TRBJ1-3; TRBD1 aligns across 8 bases. Trimming at V came to 4 bases and at J to 2 bases, leaving 4 bases not matched to a gene. The CDR3 length is 15 residues. Germline V gene data show CDR1 as MNHEY and CDR2 as SVGAGI. The CDR3 DNA follows: TGTGCCAGCAGTTTCGCGGACAGGGCTGGAAACACCATATATTTT. Its protein product is CASSFADRAGNTIYF.

Here the CDR3 reads CASSSTGASGGYWDTQYF. CDR3 nucleotides: TGTGCCAGCAGTTCGACCGGGGCTAGCGGGGGGTATTGGGATACGCAGTATTTT. The genes are TRBV28 and TRBJ2-3, with TRBD2 matching over 11 bases. The CDR3 covers 18 residues. Germline CDR1 MDHEN, CDR2 SYDVKM. The V and J ends lost 4 bases and 6 bases, in that order; junction bases with no gene match: 15.

The rearrangement joins TRBV7-9 to TRBJ1-2; D call uncertain. Germline V gene lookup returns CDR1 SEHNR and CDR2 FQNEAQ (reference sequence). Between the trimmed V and J ends, which lost 7 bases and 0 bases, there was a span of 18 bases. This CDR3 contains 16 residues. The CDR3 nucleotides are TGTGCCAGCAAGGGAGAAAAGGGAAATTCTAACTATGGCTACACCTTC. This codes for CASKGEKGNSNYGYTF.

The V and J genes are TRBV19 and TRBJ2-3; D is perhaps TRBD1 (6 bases). The germline V gene has CDR1 LNHDA and CDR2 SQIVND (reference sequence). Deletions cut 10 bases from V and 0 bases from J, with 14 bases between. This CDR3 region has 14 residues. The DNA of the CDR3 is TGTGCCACCGCGACAGGAACTAGCACAGATACGCAGTATTTT. Protein: CATATGTSTDTQYF.

In this sample, this clone turned up a few times. The rearrangement uses TRBV6-4 and TRBJ2-7; TRBD2 matches at 8 bases. The CDR3 has 14 amino acids. The V gene end was trimmed by 9 bases and the J gene end by 0 bases; junction bases not matched to a gene: 7. CDR1 MRHNA and CDR2 SNTAGT come from the germline V gene. CDR3 region: CARKRGTHSYEQYV. The CDR3 DNA reads TGTGCCAGAAAGCGGGGGACCCACTCCTACGAGCAGTACGTC.

As to this clone: The junction departs from germline at one end; a sequencing error may be responsible. Other nucleotide sequences in the sample specify the same CDR3. The J gene is TRBJ2-7, the V gene TRBV19; 12 bases align to TRBD2. The CDR3 spans 20 residues. Germline CDR1 reads LNHDA; CDR2 reads SQIVND (reference sequence). CDR3 DNA sequence: TGTGCCAGTAGTGTCAAGCACGGACTAGCGGGGCCTTTCTACTCCTATGAGCAGTACTTC. This translates into CASSVKHGLAGPFYSYEQYF.

The chain employs TRBV27 and TRBJ2-5, with 8 bases lining up with TRBD1. The DNA matches TRBJ2-7 better at its end, which makes the J call doubtful. Per the germline V gene, CDR1 is MNHEY and CDR2 is SMNVEV (reference sequence). CDR3 length: 12 residues. The CDR3 is CASSGQGYEQYF. As DNA, the CDR3 is TGTGCCAGCAGCGGACAGGGCTACGAGCAGTACTTC.

The rearrangement joins TRBV19 to TRBJ2-3, with D possibly matching TRBD2 (6 bases). Looked up from germline, CDR1 is LNHDA and CDR2 is SQIVND (reference sequence). The CDR3 length is 15 residues. Trimming stripped 5 bases from V and 5 bases from J, with 17 bases between. In DNA form, the CDR3 reads TGTGCCAGTAGTTTATCCCCCCGGAGGGAAGATACGCAGTATTTT. Translated: CASSLSPRREDTQYF.

The gene calls are TRBV5-1 and TRBJ2-2, with D unclear. The germline CDR1 and CDR2 sequences are SGHRS and YFSETQ. Trimming took 4 bases from V and 0 from J, leaving 4 bases between them. This CDR3 has 13 residues. This CDR3 reads CASSPSNTGELFF. In DNA form, the CDR3 reads TGCGCCAGCAGCCCTTCGAACACCGGGGAGCTGTTTTTT. Complete variable domain (other parts from reference TRBV5-1 and TRBJ2-2): KAGVTQTPRYLIKTRGQQVTLSCSPISGHRSVSWYQQTPGQGLQFLFEYFSETQRNKGNFPGRFSGRQFSNSRSEMNVSTLELGDSALYLCASSPSNTGELFFGEGSRLTVL.

This chain connects TRBV19 to TRBJ1-2; 7 bases align to TRBD1. The CDR3 sequence is 14 residues long. The V gene end was trimmed by 4 bases and the J gene end by 2 bases; junction bases not matched to a gene: 4. CDR1 is LNHDA, CDR2 SQIVND, per germline (reference sequence). In DNA, the CDR3 is TGTGCCAGTAGTACCCGACAGGGAAACTATGGCTACACCTTC. It translates to CASSTRQGNYGYTF.

This clone was observed a single time. The chain employs TRBV6-5 and TRBJ2-3; 8 bases map to TRBD1. Germline CDR1 and CDR2: MNHEY and SVGAGI. Unmatched junction bases numbered 7, after V lost 6 bases and J lost 5 bases. The CDR3 consists of 14 residues. For the CDR3, the DNA is TGTGCCAGCAGACGGACAGGGACTGGAGATACGCAGTATTTT. Residues: CASRRTGTGDTQYF.